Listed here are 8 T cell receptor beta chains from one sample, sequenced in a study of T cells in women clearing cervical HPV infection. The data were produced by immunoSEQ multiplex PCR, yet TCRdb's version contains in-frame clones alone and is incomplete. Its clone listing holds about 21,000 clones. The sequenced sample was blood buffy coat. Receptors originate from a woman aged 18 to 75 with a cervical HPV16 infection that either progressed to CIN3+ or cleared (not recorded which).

CDR3 DNA (partial): TGTGCCAGTAGTCCCCAGGGAGCGAACGAG. This encodes CASSPQGANE. The whole CDR3 protein is CASSPQGANEQYF. The J gene is TRBJ2-7, the V gene TRBV19; tentatively, D is TRBD1 or TRBD2 (5 bases each). The read terminates 3 residues ahead of where the CDR3 ends, so the germline J gene completes it. The CDR3 has 13 residues. CDR1 is LNHDA, CDR2 SQIVND, per germline (reference sequence). Trimming pared 5 bases from V and 5 bases from J, leaving 13 bases between.

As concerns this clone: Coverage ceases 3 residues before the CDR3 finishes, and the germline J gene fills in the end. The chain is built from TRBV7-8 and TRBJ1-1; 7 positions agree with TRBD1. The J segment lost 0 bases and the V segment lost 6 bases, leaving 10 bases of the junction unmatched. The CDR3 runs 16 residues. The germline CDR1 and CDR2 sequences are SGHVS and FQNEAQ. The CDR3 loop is CASRHRGPSVNTEAFF. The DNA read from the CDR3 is TGTGCCAGCAGGCACAGGGGCCCCTCGGTGAACACTGAA.

CDR3 amino acids: CAWRRGESPGEQFF. The DNA read from the CDR3 is TGTGCCTGGCGTCGGGGAGAGTCCCCTGGTGAG. The gene calls are TRBV30 and TRBJ2-1, with D possibly TRBD2 on 5 matching bases. From the germline J gene comes the end of the CDR3, since the read stops 3 residues before it. V was clipped by 5 bases and J by 9 bases, with 20 bases between them. Germline V lookup: CDR1 GTSNPN, CDR2 SVGIG (reference sequence). The CDR3 is 14 amino acids.

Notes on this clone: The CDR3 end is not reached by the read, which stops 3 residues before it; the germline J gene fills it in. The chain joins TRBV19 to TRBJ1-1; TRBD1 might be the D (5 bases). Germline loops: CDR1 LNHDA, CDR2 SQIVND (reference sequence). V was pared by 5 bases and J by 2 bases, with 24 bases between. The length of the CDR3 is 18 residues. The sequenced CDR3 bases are TGTGCCAGTAGTTTGGCCGGGCCAGGGACTCTCCTAAACACTGAA. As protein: CASSLAGPGTLLNTE. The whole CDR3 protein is CASSLAGPGTLLNTEAFF.

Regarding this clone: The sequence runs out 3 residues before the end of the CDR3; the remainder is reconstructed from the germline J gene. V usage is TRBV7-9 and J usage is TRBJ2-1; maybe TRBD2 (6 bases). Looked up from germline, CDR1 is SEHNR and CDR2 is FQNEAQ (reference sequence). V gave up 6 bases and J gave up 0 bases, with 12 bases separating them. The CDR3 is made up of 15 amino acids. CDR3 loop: CASRFPGLSYNEQFF. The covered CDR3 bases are TGTGCCAGCAGATTCCCGGGACTCTCCTACAATGAG.

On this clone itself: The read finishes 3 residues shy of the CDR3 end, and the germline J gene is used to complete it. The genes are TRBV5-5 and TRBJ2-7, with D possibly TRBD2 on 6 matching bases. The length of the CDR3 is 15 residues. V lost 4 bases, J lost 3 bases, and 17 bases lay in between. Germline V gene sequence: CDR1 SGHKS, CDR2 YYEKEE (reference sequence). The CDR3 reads CASSEGPGRHYEQYF. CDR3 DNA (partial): TGTGCCAGCAGCGAAGGGCCAGGGAGGCACTACGAG. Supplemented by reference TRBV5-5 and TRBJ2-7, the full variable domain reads DAGVTQSPTHLIKTRGQQVTLRCSPISGHKSVSWYQQVLGQGPQFIFQYYEKEERGRGNFPDRFSARQFPNYSSELNVNALLLGDSALYLCASSEGPGRHYEQYFGPGTRLTVT.

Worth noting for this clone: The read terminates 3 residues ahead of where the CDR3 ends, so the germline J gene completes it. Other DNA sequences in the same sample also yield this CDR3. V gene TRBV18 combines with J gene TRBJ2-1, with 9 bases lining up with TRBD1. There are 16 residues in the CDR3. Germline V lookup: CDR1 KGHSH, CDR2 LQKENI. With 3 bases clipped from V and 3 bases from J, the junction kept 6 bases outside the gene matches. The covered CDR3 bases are TGTGCCAGCTCACCTTCCGACAGGGGGTACTACAATGAG. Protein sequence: CASSPSDRGYYNE. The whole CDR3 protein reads CASSPSDRGYYNEQFF.

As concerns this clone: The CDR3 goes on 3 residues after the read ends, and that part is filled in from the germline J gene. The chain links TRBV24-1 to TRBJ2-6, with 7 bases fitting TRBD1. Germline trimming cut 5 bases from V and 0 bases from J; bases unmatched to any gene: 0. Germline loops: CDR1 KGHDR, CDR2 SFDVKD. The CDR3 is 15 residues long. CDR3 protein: CATSGDSSGANVLTF. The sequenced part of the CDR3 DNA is TGTGCCACCAGTGGGGACAGCTCTGGGGCCAACGTC.